These 30 T cell receptor beta chains originate from one sample sequenced in a study of T cells in Graves' hyperthyroidism and ophthalmopathy. Amplification yielded TCR beta CDR3 regions, with RNA transcripts as the source. A set of HTBI primers served as the primers for a first-round RT-PCR of the TCR CDR3. One entry per CDR3 protein results from TCRdb running MiXCR on the multiplex PCR reads. The profile shows around 440,000 distinct CDR3 sequences, 15% to 18% of them singletons. Input material: blood. The receptors here all came from a woman in her late teens or twenties with Graves' hyperthyroidism.

This clonotype was recorded at least ten times. This sequence joins TRBV7-6 and TRBJ2-1, with a weak D call TRBD2 (5 bases). Germline V gene sequence: CDR1 SGHVS, CDR2 FNYEAQ. V was pared by 0 bases and J by 4 bases, with 13 bases between. This CDR3 has 16 residues. This chain's CDR3 is CASSLAVEVAYNEQFF. The CDR3 DNA follows: TGTGCCAGCAGCTTAGCCGTGGAGGTGGCATACAATGAGCAGTTCTTC.

This clonotype appeared many times. The chain employs TRBV20-1 and TRBJ2-7; 7 bases align to TRBD2. Germline V gene lookup returns CDR1 DFQATT and CDR2 SNEGSKA (reference sequence). The CDR3 spans 15 residues. J was trimmed by 6 bases and V by 4 bases; bases with no gene match: 15. The CDR3 protein is CSANPSGRAEFEQYF. The DNA for the CDR3 is TGCAGTGCTAACCCTAGTGGGAGGGCCGAATTCGAGCAGTACTTC.

The chain links TRBV7-3 to TRBJ2-3; TRBD1 might be the D (5 bases). CDR1 is SGHTA, CDR2 FQGTGA, per germline. The CDR3 length is 11 residues. V was cut by 8 bases and J by 10 bases, with 13 bases left in between. CDR3 in amino acids: CASGPGWPQYF. For the CDR3, the DNA is TGTGCCAGCGGACCAGGGTGGCCGCAGTATTTT.

This clonotype appeared a few times. This chain joins TRBV12-3 or TRBV12-4 and TRBJ1-2; D is possibly TRBD1 (6 bases). Trimming stripped 7 bases from V and 12 bases from J, with 18 bases between. The CDR3 sequence is 12 residues long. CDR3 residues: CASTPGGAFHTF. CDR3 nucleotides: TGTGCCAGCACCCCTGGGGGGGCTTTCCACACCTTC.

This clonotype was observed at least ten times. The chain employs TRBV18 and TRBJ2-7; no clear D gene. The CDR3 consists of 15 residues. Per the germline V gene, CDR1 is KGHSH and CDR2 is LQKENI. Deletions cut 1 base from V and 0 bases from J, with 10 bases between. CDR3 loop: CASSPQERSSYEQYF. CDR3 sequence (DNA): TGTGCCAGCTCACCACAGGAGAGGAGCTCCTACGAGCAGTACTTC.

This clonotype occurred many times. The gene calls are TRBV20-1 and TRBJ2-5; TRBD2 agrees at 8 bases. Germline CDR1 DFQATT, CDR2 SNEGSKA (reference sequence). The CDR3 sequence is 13 residues long. The V segment lost 5 bases and the J segment 4 bases; nucleotides outside the gene matches: 6. CDR3 sequence reads: CSAELAGIETQYF. The CDR3 DNA follows: TGCAGTGCTGAATTAGCGGGGATAGAGACCCAGTACTTC.

V is TRBV19 and J is TRBJ2-3; 8 bases are shared with TRBD2. V was clipped by 5 bases and J by 1 base; unmatched bases: 2. CDR3 length: 14 residues. Germline V gene data show CDR1 as LNHDA and CDR2 as SQIVND (reference sequence). CDR3 sequence reads: CASSDSGGTDTQYF. CDR3 nucleotides: TGTGCCAGTAGTGATAGCGGGGGCACAGATACGCAGTATTTT.

This clonotype appeared a few times. The chain couples TRBV7-2 to TRBJ1-4, with TRBD1 as a possible D gene (5 bases). Per germline, CDR1 SGHTA and CDR2 FQGNSA. The CDR3 covers 12 residues. Trimming took off 2 bases at V and 10 bases at J, with 8 bases between the two ends. DNA of the CDR3: TGTGCCAGCAGCTTATGGAGGGGAAAACTGTTTTTT. The encoded protein is CASSLWRGKLFF.

There are many counts of this clonotype. The chain uses TRBV4-1 and TRBJ2-7; TRBD1 matches at 7 bases. The length of the CDR3 is 15 residues. V lost 3 bases to trimming and J lost 2 bases; unmatched junction nucleotides: 7. Germline CDR1 and CDR2: MGHRA and YSYEKL. The CDR3 DNA is TGCGCCAGCAGCCAGAGGGACAGCGAAACCTACGAGCAGTACTTC. Translation: CASSQRDSETYEQYF.

In the case of this clonotype: A much larger clone sits a single nucleotide away, making a read error possible. The CDR3 region is CASSFISGNTKAFF. For the CDR3, the DNA is TGCGCCAGCAGCTTTATTTCAGGGAACACTAAAGCTTTCTTT. The V and J genes are TRBV4-1 and TRBJ1-1, with a tentative D call TRBD1 (5 bases). The CDR3 spans 14 residues. Germline loops: CDR1 MGHRA, CDR2 YSYEKL.

The rearrangement uses TRBV19 and TRBJ2-2; 11 bases map to TRBD2. The CDR3 extends over 18 amino acids. The V and J ends lost 7 bases and 0 bases, in that order; junction bases with no gene match: 10. CDR1 LNHDA and CDR2 SQIVND come from the germline V gene (reference sequence). CDR3 bases: TGTGCCAGTACCCTCGGACTAGCGGGCTTCGCGAACACCGGGGAGCTGTTTTTT. Its translation: CASTLGLAGFANTGELFF.

This clonotype was detected many times. The gene calls are TRBV12-3 or TRBV12-4 and TRBJ1-2; possibly TRBD1 for D (6 bases). V lost 7 bases and J lost 3, with 15 bases in between. The length of the CDR3 is 14 residues. CDR3 region: CASTQGGWDYGYTF. In nucleotides, the CDR3 is TGTGCCAGCACCCAAGGGGGATGGGACTATGGCTACACCTTC.

Ten or more counts support this clonotype. The chain is built from TRBV11-2 and TRBJ1-1; D might be TRBD1 (6 bases). Trimming left V 5 bases short and J 4 bases short, with 14 bases between. The V gene's germline CDR1 is SGHAT and CDR2 FQNNGV. CDR3 length: 14 residues. CDR3 region: CASSADSPSTEAFF. The CDR3 DNA reads as TGTGCCAGCAGCGCGGACAGCCCCAGCACTGAAGCTTTCTTT.

This clonotype was recorded at least ten times. The chain is built from TRBV10-3 and TRBJ1-2; maybe TRBD1 (6 bases). This CDR3 has 14 residues. The V gene's germline CDR1 is ENHRY and CDR2 SYGVKD. Between the trimmed V and J ends, which lost 3 bases and 2 bases, there was a span of 10 bases. CDR3 nucleotide sequence: TGTGCCATCAGTGACTTGGACAGCAACTATGGCTACACCTTC. This gives the protein CAISDLDSNYGYTF.

This clonotype appeared many times. This rearrangement joins TRBV7-9 to TRBJ1-1, with a tentative D call TRBD1 (5 bases). The V gene's germline CDR1 is SEHNR and CDR2 FQNEAQ (reference sequence). V was shortened by 3 bases and J by 1 base, with 12 bases between the two germline ends. This CDR3 is 15 amino acids long. CDR3 in amino acids: CASSFLQGTNTEAFF. For the CDR3, the DNA is TGTGCCAGCAGCTTTCTTCAGGGTACGAACACTGAAGCTTTCTTT.

This clonotype was observed at least ten times. This chain uses TRBV6-1 with TRBJ1-3; D is unclear. Germline assignment: CDR1 MNHNS and CDR2 SASEGT. V was shortened by 6 bases and J by 4 bases, with 13 bases between the two germline ends. This CDR3 is 14 amino acids long. DNA of the CDR3: TGTGCCAGCAGCCGTTCGGGTGACGGAAACACCATATATTTT. It is translated as CASSRSGDGNTIYF.

This clonotype was counted between two and nine times. The V and J genes are TRBV15 and TRBJ2-4, with 11 bases fitting TRBD2. Per the germline V gene, CDR1 is LNHNV and CDR2 is YYDKDF (reference sequence). Germline trimming cut 0 bases from V and 6 bases from J; bases unmatched to any gene: 7. The CDR3 totals 17 residues. CDR3 sequence (DNA): TGTGCCACCAGCAGAGATACTGCACTAGCGGGGGTAAACATTCAGTACTTC. It yields the protein CATSRDTALAGVNIQYF.

In this sample, this clonotype turned up many times. The chain joins TRBV7-9 to TRBJ2-5, with 11 bases matching TRBD2. The CDR3 loop spans 16 amino acids. CDR1 and CDR2 from the germline V gene are SEHNR and FQNEAQ (reference sequence). The V segment lost 5 bases and the J segment 4 bases; nucleotides outside the gene matches: 9. The CDR3 is CASSGRLAGTSETQYF. CDR3 in DNA: TGTGCCAGCAGCGGAAGACTAGCGGGAACGTCAGAGACCCAGTACTTC.

The sample holds many counts of this clonotype. This chain links TRBV12-3 or TRBV12-4 with TRBJ2-7, with D possibly being TRBD1 (6 bases). The CDR3 sequence is 17 residues long. The V and J ends lost 6 bases and 4 bases respectively, with 25 bases between them. CDR3 protein: CASRFSQGKEPTYEQYF. The CDR3 DNA follows: TGTGCCAGCAGGTTCTCACAGGGTAAGGAACCGACGTACGAGCAGTACTTC.

Only a few counts were recorded for this clonotype. J is TRBJ2-5 and V is TRBV2; tentative D call: TRBD2 (7 bases). CDR1 and CDR2 from the germline V gene are SNHLY and FYNNEI. V dropped 11 bases and J dropped 5 bases, with 15 bases sitting between them. The length of the CDR3 is 12 residues. CDR3 in DNA: TGTGCCGGAAAAGGGGGGGGGGAGACCCAGTACTTC. Protein product: CAGKGGGETQYF.

The rearrangement joins TRBV19 to TRBJ2-7, with TRBD2 matching over 7 bases. CDR1 is LNHDA, CDR2 SQIVND, per germline (reference sequence). The CDR3 loop spans 16 amino acids. The ends lost 3 bases at V and 1 base at J; junction bases unmatched: 9. The CDR3 loop reads CASSIGRGLRSYEQYF. The CDR3 coding sequence is TGTGCCAGTAGTATTGGGAGGGGACTTCGGTCCTACGAGCAGTACTTC.

There are many counts of this clonotype. The CDR3 region has the DNA TGTGCCAGCAGGCCCCAAACGGGACTGACACGCCGTGAAGCTTTCTTT. This translates into CASRPQTGLTRREAFF. The gene calls are TRBV28 and TRBJ1-1, with D maybe TRBD1 (5 bases). Trimming shortened V by 6 bases and J by 7 bases, and 24 bases separated the two germline ends. The V gene's germline CDR1 is MDHEN and CDR2 SYDVKM. This CDR3 comprises 16 residues.

This clonotype has more than one count but fewer than ten. J is TRBJ2-1 and V is TRBV27, with D unresolved. The CDR3 spans 14 residues. Germline CDR1 reads MNHEY; CDR2 reads SMNVEV (reference sequence). V dropped 0 bases and J dropped 9 bases, with 12 bases sitting between them. This chain's CDR3 is CASSLSLEAIEQFF. CDR3 in DNA: TGTGCCAGCAGTTTATCCCTTGAGGCGATTGAGCAGTTCTTC.

This chain connects TRBV2 to TRBJ1-5; possibly TRBD1 for D (6 bases). Germline CDR1 SNHLY, CDR2 FYNNEI. CDR3 size: 15 residues. V was pared by 4 bases and J by 7 bases, with 17 bases between. The CDR3 loop is CASSGGRGPGQPQHF. The CDR3 DNA is TGTGCCAGCAGTGGGGGCAGGGGCCCAGGCCAGCCCCAGCATTTT. The whole variable domain, filled in from reference TRBV2 and TRBJ1-5, reads EPEVTQTPSHQVTQMGQEVILRCVPISNHLYFYWYRQILGQKVEFLVSFYNNEISEKSEIFDDQFSVERPDGSNFTLKIRSTKLEDSAMYFCASSGGRGPGQPQHFGDGTRLSIL.

A few counts support this clonotype. The conserved closing phenylalanine or tryptophan is absent in this CDR3, likely reflecting a read error. The V call is TRBV29-1, the J call TRBJ1-1; 7 bases match TRBD1. J gave up 0 bases and V 6 bases, and 7 bases lay outside the gene matches. In germline, CDR1 is SQVTM, CDR2 ANQGSEA. This CDR3 is built from 14 residues. The CDR3 is CSVTVGQMNTEAFL. The CDR3, as DNA: TGCAGCGTAACAGTGGGACAGATGAACACTGAAGCTTTCCTT.

The table lists this clonotype with many counts. The chain recombines TRBV24-1 with TRBJ2-1, with D hard to call. The CDR3 length is 13 residues. Germline assignment: CDR1 KGHDR and CDR2 SFDVKD. Trimming pared 5 bases from V and 5 bases from J, leaving 9 bases between. The CDR3 sequence: CATSAPGDNEQFF. DNA for the CDR3: TGTGCCACCAGTGCGCCTGGGGACAATGAGCAGTTCTTC.

About this clonotype itself: A read error may be the cause here, since a much bigger clone is one base away. This sequence joins TRBV6-1 and TRBJ1-1; D not certain. Germline V gene lookup returns CDR1 MNHNS and CDR2 SASEGT. CDR3 length: 14 residues. The V end was cut by 6 bases, the J end by 4 bases, with 15 bases between. The CDR3 nucleotides are TGTGCCAGCAGGGCCTCGGGAGAGAGCACTGAAGCTTTCTTT. Translation gives CASRASGESTEAFF.

This sequence joins TRBV7-9 and TRBJ2-1; 7 bases align to TRBD2. V shed 1 base and J 8 bases; nucleotides not matched to a gene: 14. The germline V gene has CDR1 SEHNR and CDR2 FQNEAQ (reference sequence). The CDR3 consists of 17 residues. The CDR3 region is CASSLESWGRARDEQFF. The CDR3 nucleotides read TGTGCCAGCAGCTTAGAGTCATGGGGGAGGGCCAGGGATGAGCAGTTCTTC.

As DNA, the CDR3 is TGTGCCAGCAGCGGGGAGAGCTCCTACGAGCAGTACTTC. It codes for CASSGESSYEQYF. The chain has TRBV7-9 and TRBJ2-7, with D possibly matching TRBD2 (5 bases). Trimming shortened V by 5 bases and J by 0 bases, and 8 bases separated the two germline ends. The CDR3 runs to 13 residues. CDR1 is SEHNR and CDR2 is FQNEAQ in the germline V gene (reference sequence).

On this clonotype: A much larger clone lies a single base off, so this may be a read error. The gene calls are TRBV7-2 and TRBJ2-7, with TRBD1 as a possible D gene (5 bases). Trimming removed 5 bases from V and 9 bases from J, with 17 bases in between. Germline loops: CDR1 SGHTA, CDR2 FQGNSA. CDR3 length: 13 amino acids. The CDR3 protein is CASSQAGFDGQYF. CDR3 nucleotide sequence: TGTGCCAGCAGCCAGGCAGGGTTCGACGGGCAGTACTTC.